A single sample is the source of the 2 T cell receptor beta chains below, sequenced in a study of blood T cell repertoires in COVID-19. Method: immunoSEQ multiplex PCR; TCRdb's copy keeps in-frame clones and lacks some. This table holds around 230,000 clones, roughly 80% found once. Sequencing used peripheral blood. The receptors come from a woman at least 80 years old with acute or convalescent COVID-19.

The genes are TRBV12-3 or TRBV12-4 and TRBJ1-1; unclear D gene. CDR3 length equals 13 residues. V lost 3 bases and J 7 bases, leaving 12 bases between the germline ends. The CDR3 sequence: CASSFGGFVEAFF. CDR3 nucleotides: TGTGCCAGCAGTTTCGGCGGATTCGTTGAAGCTTTCTTT.

The chain couples TRBV10-2 to TRBJ1-6; D might be TRBD1 (5 bases). Looked up from germline, CDR1 is WSHSY and CDR2 is SAAADI. V lost 4 bases and J lost 7, with 14 bases in between. CDR3 size: 15 residues. For the CDR3, the DNA is TGCGCCAGCAGTGTTATGGGGCCCCCCAATTCACCCCTCCACTTT. Its protein product is CASSVMGPPNSPLHF.